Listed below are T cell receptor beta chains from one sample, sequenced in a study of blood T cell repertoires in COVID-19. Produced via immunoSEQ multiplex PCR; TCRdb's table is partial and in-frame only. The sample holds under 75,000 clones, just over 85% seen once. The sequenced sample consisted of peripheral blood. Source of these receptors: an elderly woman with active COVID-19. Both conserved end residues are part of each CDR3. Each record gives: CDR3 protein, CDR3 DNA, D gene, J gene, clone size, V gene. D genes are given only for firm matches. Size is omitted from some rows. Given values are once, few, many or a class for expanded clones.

CASNLARDAGELFF | TGTGCCAGCAACTTAGCCAGGGATGCCGGGGAGCTGTTTTTT | NA | TRBJ2-2 | NA | TRBV7-9
CASRDTGGITEAFF | TGTGCCAGCAGAGACACAGGGGGTATAACTGAAGCTTTCTTT | TRBD1 | TRBJ1-1 | NA | TRBV5-8
CASRSLGAIYNEQFF | TGTGCCAGCAGGTCTCTTGGGGCGATCTACAATGAGCAGTTCTTC | NA | TRBJ2-1 | NA | TRBV6-5
CASSVEGGKLFF | TGTGCCAGCAGCGTAGAGGGAGGAAAACTGTTTTTT | NA | TRBJ1-4 | NA | TRBV9
CASSMAQGAGAEAFF | TGTGCCAGTAGTATGGCACAGGGGGCAGGGGCTGAAGCTTTCTTT | TRBD1 | TRBJ1-1 | NA | TRBV19
CASSPAENTEAFF | TGTGCCAGCTCACCCGCAGAGAACACTGAAGCTTTCTTT | NA | TRBJ1-1 | NA | TRBV18
CASSRSAGEKLFF | TGTGCCAGCAGCCGTAGCGCTGGTGAAAAACTGTTTTTT | NA | TRBJ1-4 | NA | TRBV5-6
CASSLWQYNEQFF | TGCGCCAGCAGCTTGTGGCAATACAATGAGCAGTTCTTC | NA | TRBJ2-1 | NA | TRBV5-1
CASRGTGAYEQYF | TGTGCCAGCAGGGGGACAGGGGCCTACGAGCAGTACTTC | TRBD1 | TRBJ2-7 | NA | TRBV28
CASSMHRGETDTQYF | TGTGCCAGTAGTATGCATCGTGGGGAGACAGATACGCAGTATTTT | NA | TRBJ2-3 | few | TRBV19
CASRKPRHNEQFF | TGTGCCAGCAGAAAGCCCCGCCACAATGAGCAGTTCTTC | NA | TRBJ2-1 | NA | TRBV6-5
CASSLAQGDGGTQYF | TGCGCCAGCAGCTTGGCCCAAGGGGATGGTGGGACCCAGTACTTC | NA | TRBJ2-5 | NA | TRBV5-1
CASSQNLQGPGKPREQYF | TGTGCCAGCAGCCAAAACCTACAGGGCCCCGGTAAACCTAGGGAGCAGTACTTC | NA | TRBJ2-7 | NA | TRBV3-1/TRBV3-2
CASSVDPLAGGRDTQYF | TGTGCCAGCAGCGTAGATCCTCTAGCGGGGGGAAGGGATACGCAGTATTTT | TRBD2 | TRBJ2-3 | NA | TRBV9
CASSPTGLAGLGGELFF | TGTGCCAGCAGCCCCACGGGACTAGCGGGGTTGGGCGGGGAGCTGTTTTTT | TRBD2 | TRBJ2-2 | NA | TRBV7-2
CASSIWWAGKIEKLFF | TGTGCCAGTAGTATTTGGTGGGCAGGGAAAATTGAAAAACTGTTTTTT | NA | TRBJ1-4 | NA | TRBV19
CASSLQSTGGVNEQFF | TGTGCCAGCAGCTTACAATCGACAGGGGGGGTCAATGAGCAGTTCTTC | TRBD1 | TRBJ2-1 | once | TRBV7-3
CASSDWVEGGYQETQYF | TGTGCCAGCAGTGACTGGGTCGAGGGGGGGTACCAAGAGACCCAGTACTTC | NA | TRBJ2-5 | NA | TRBV6-1